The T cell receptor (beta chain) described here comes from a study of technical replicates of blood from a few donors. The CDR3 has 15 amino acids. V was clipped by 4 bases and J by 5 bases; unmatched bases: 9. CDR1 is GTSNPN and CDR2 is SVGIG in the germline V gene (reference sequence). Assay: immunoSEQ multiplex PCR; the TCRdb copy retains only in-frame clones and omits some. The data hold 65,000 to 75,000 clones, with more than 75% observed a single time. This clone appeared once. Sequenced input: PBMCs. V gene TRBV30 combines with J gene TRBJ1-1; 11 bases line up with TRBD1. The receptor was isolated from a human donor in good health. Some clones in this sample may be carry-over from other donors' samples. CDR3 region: CAWTSGTGGWTEAFF. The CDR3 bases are TGTGCCTGGACCTCCGGGACAGGGGGATGGACTGAAGCTTTCTTT.